This TCR beta chain is drawn from a study of T cells after yellow fever vaccination. This clonotype has only a few counts. The antigen is not known. Points from the study as a whole: The secondary T-cell response peaked on day 5, not day 15, but was weaker. Among all clonotypes, a small share was observed in both CD4 and CD8 compartments. Post-booster repertoires again held most primary-vaccination clones (about 96% CD4, 75% to 90% CD8).

TCR cDNA was made by 5'RACE template switching, adding a universal primer site and UMIs. In TCRdb, the 5' RACE reads were re-called with MiXCR into one record per CDR3 protein. The table records some 560,000 distinct CDR3 sequences, 17% of them present only once. Germline assignment: CDR1 KGHSH and CDR2 LQKENI. The CDR3 extends over 17 amino acids. Trimming left V 0 bases short and J 0 bases short, with 14 bases between. The receptor comes from a man between 18 and 29 years old who received the YFV17D yellow fever vaccine. The chain uses TRBV18 and TRBJ2-5, with TRBD1 as a possible D gene (6 bases). This specimen consisted of PBMCs, obtained about 5 days after the first yellow fever vaccination. CDR3 region: CASSPPNPGTYQETQYF. The CDR3 DNA reads TGTGCCAGCTCACCACCAAATCCCGGGACATACCAAGAGACCCAGTACTTC. Filled out from reference TRBV18 and TRBJ2-5, the complete variable domain reads NAGVMQNPRHLVRRRGQEARLRCSPMKGHSHVYWYRQLPEEGLKFMVYLQKENIIDESGMPKERFSAEFPKEGPSILRIQQVVRGDSAAYFCASSPPNPGTYQETQYFGPGTRLLVL.